A single sample is the source of the 30 T cell receptor beta chains below, sequenced in a study of cytomegalovirus exposure and HLA in healthy donors (dated by TCRdb to about 2017). Libraries came from the immunoSEQ multiplex PCR assay. TCRdb's version of the immuneACCESS table is confined to in-frame rearrangements and falls short of the full clone set. An unresolved V gene accounts for under half of the shortfall where checked; the remainder is of unknown origin. Here the sample has approximately 230,000 clones; roughly 90% occur a single time. The ten largest clones take up more than 10% of the sample. The sequenced material came from PBMCs. The receptors originated from a man aged 18 to 29 in good health and CMV-seropositive.

The chain couples TRBV10-3 to TRBJ2-2; D is perhaps TRBD1 (6 bases). The V and J ends lost 2 bases and 6 bases respectively, with 16 bases between them. CDR1 ENHRY and CDR2 SYGVKD come from the germline V gene. This CDR3 contains 16 residues. Written as DNA, the CDR3 is TGTGCCATCAGTGAGAGAAGGCAGGGGAATGCCGGGGAGCTGTTTTTT. Protein: CAISERRQGNAGELFF.

The chain is built from TRBV11-2 and TRBJ1-5; 7 bases match TRBD1. Germline loops: CDR1 SGHAT, CDR2 FQNNGV. The CDR3 sequence is 17 residues long. Losses at the gene ends were 5 bases for V and 1 base for J; bases not matched to a gene: 11. CDR3 residues: CASSPTRQGVSNQPQHF. The CDR3 DNA sequence: TGTGCCAGCAGCCCTACCCGACAGGGCGTAAGCAATCAGCCCCAGCATTTT.

The rearrangement links TRBV7-2 to TRBJ2-3; the D gene is possibly TRBD1 (6 bases). The CDR3 has 15 amino acids. The germline CDR1 and CDR2 sequences are SGHTA and FQGNSA. Trimming took 5 bases from V and 0 from J, leaving 12 bases between them. In DNA form, the CDR3 reads TGTGCCAGCAGCCTCGGGACAACTAGCACAGATACGCAGTATTTT. As protein: CASSLGTTSTDTQYF.

This clone was observed a few times. The chain has TRBV10-3 and TRBJ2-7; D may match TRBD1 or TRBD2 (5 bases each). Per the germline V gene, CDR1 is ENHRY and CDR2 is SYGVKD. This CDR3 has 14 amino acids. Trimming stripped 6 bases from V and 0 bases from J, with 12 bases between. In DNA form, the CDR3 reads TGTGCCATCAGCGAACCCGGGGCCTCCTACGAGCAGTACTTC. Its translation: CAISEPGASYEQYF.

This sequence joins TRBV4-1 and TRBJ2-1; 8 positions match TRBD2. V lost 4 bases and J lost 2; bases outside the gene matches: 7. CDR1 and CDR2 from the germline V gene are MGHRA and YSYEKL. This CDR3 contains 16 residues. Written as DNA, the CDR3 is TGCGCCAGCAGCCTCCTCAGCGGGAGTACCTACAATGAGCAGTTCTTC. Translation gives CASSLLSGSTYNEQFF.

This clone was recorded only once. This chain connects TRBV10-1 to TRBJ2-1; D gene unclear. The CDR3 length is 14 residues. Germline-derived CDR1 and CDR2 are WNHNN and SYGVQD (reference sequence). The V end was cut by 6 bases, the J end by 0 bases, with 9 bases between. The CDR3 DNA follows: TGCGCCAGCAGGCCCTCGGGCTCCTACAATGAGCAGTTCTTC. This sequence encodes CASRPSGSYNEQFF.

This chain connects TRBV5-1 to TRBJ2-3; TRBD2 might be the D (6 bases). This CDR3 comprises 15 residues. V was shortened by 0 bases and J by 5 bases, with 13 bases between the two germline ends. Germline CDR1 reads SGHRS; CDR2 reads YFSETQ. This chain's CDR3 is CASSLVRGNEDTQYF. Written as DNA, the CDR3 is TGCGCCAGCAGCTTGGTACGGGGGAACGAAGATACGCAGTATTTT.

This chain joins TRBV7-6 and TRBJ1-5; D might be TRBD1 (5 bases). Germline-derived CDR1 and CDR2 are SGHVS and FNYEAQ. CDR3 length equals 18 residues. The V end lost 0 bases, the J end lost 9 bases, and 24 bases lay between the germline ends. The CDR3 DNA sequence: TGTGCCAGCAGCTTAGCGCCCGTTAGGACGGGGGTTTTGGGGCCCCAGCATTTT. Translating it yields CASSLAPVRTGVLGPQHF.

The genes are TRBV7-2 and TRBJ1-2; 12 bases fit TRBD1. The CDR3 extends over 15 amino acids. From germline, CDR1 is SGHTA and CDR2 FQGNSA. Losses at the gene ends were 1 base for V and 8 bases for J; bases not matched to a gene: 5. The DNA of the CDR3 is TGTGCCAGCAGCTTAGAAGGGACAGGGGGCAGGGGCTACACCTTC. It encodes CASSLEGTGGRGYTF.

CDR3 amino acids: CASILDRGGGEQYF. CDR3 bases: TGTGCCAGCATCCTAGACAGGGGAGGCGGCGAGCAGTACTTC. This chain uses TRBV7-8 with TRBJ2-7; 8 positions agree with TRBD1. Losses at the gene ends were 7 bases for V and 6 bases for J; bases not matched to a gene: 11. CDR1 and CDR2 from the germline V gene are SGHVS and FQNEAQ. The CDR3 length is 14 residues.

In DNA, the CDR3 is TGTGCCAGCTCACCTGTCTCCTTCAACGAGCAGTACTTC. Translated, it gives CASSPVSFNEQYF. The gene calls are TRBV18 and TRBJ2-7; the D is unclear. CDR1 is KGHSH and CDR2 is LQKENI in the germline V gene. The CDR3 has 13 residues. Trimming cost V 3 bases and J 5 bases, with 11 bases left between them. Complete variable domain (other parts from reference TRBV18 and TRBJ2-7): NAGVMQNPRHLVRRRGQEARLRCSPMKGHSHVYWYRQLPEEGLKFMVYLQKENIIDESGMPKERFSAEFPKEGPSILRIQQVVRGDSAAYFCASSPVSFNEQYFGPGTRLTVT.

The genes are TRBV4-2 and TRBJ1-5; possible D gene TRBD1, 6 bases. The CDR3 has 15 amino acids. The germline V gene encodes CDR1 LGHNA and CDR2 YNFKEQ. The ends were cut back, 4 bases at V and 2 bases at J, with 12 bases in the middle. The CDR3 here is CASSPLNRGNQPQHF. The CDR3 region has the DNA TGTGCCAGCAGCCCTTTGAACAGGGGCAATCAGCCCCAGCATTTT.

This clone was seen just once. The chain uses TRBV4-1 and TRBJ2-3, with no clear D. Germline V lookup: CDR1 MGHRA, CDR2 YSYEKL. The CDR3 is made up of 15 amino acids. V dropped 0 bases and J dropped 2 bases, with 9 bases sitting between them. The DNA of the CDR3 is TGCGCCAGCAGCCAAGATGAAGCTTTCACAGATACGCAGTATTTT. Protein product: CASSQDEAFTDTQYF.

The rearrangement joins TRBV11-2 to TRBJ1-4; TRBD1 aligns across 9 bases. V was clipped by 4 bases and J by 7 bases; unmatched bases: 7. The CDR3 consists of 15 residues. Germline V gene sequence: CDR1 SGHAT, CDR2 FQNNGV. The CDR3 sequence is CASSSQGAVGEKLFF. Here the CDR3 DNA reads TGTGCCAGCAGCTCACAGGGGGCGGTCGGTGAAAAACTGTTTTTT.

This rearrangement joins TRBV10-1 to TRBJ1-2; D gene uncertain. V gave up 5 bases and J gave up 8 bases, with 12 bases separating them. The CDR3 sequence is 12 residues long. CDR1 and CDR2 from the germline V gene are WNHNN and SYGVQD (reference sequence). The CDR3 region is CASSSRPGGYTF. The CDR3 coding sequence is TGCGCCAGCAGTTCGAGACCGGGCGGCTACACCTTC.

V and J are TRBV27 and TRBJ1-2, with TRBD1 identical over 8 bases. V gave up 2 bases and J gave up 6 bases; unmatched junction bases: 8. Germline CDR1 and CDR2: MNHEY and SMNVEV (reference sequence). This CDR3 is built from 15 residues. The CDR3 DNA reads TGTGCCAGCAGTTTAGGACTTCTGACAGGGGATGGCTACACCTTC. Protein sequence: CASSLGLLTGDGYTF.

This clone was found once. J is TRBJ1-2 and V is TRBV9; no clear D gene. Trimming left V 0 bases short and J 4 bases short, with 10 bases between. The CDR3 runs to 14 residues. Germline CDR1 SGDLS, CDR2 YYNGEE. CDR3 DNA: TGTGCCAGCAGCGTAGGAAAGGGTTCCTATGGCTACACCTTC. This encodes CASSVGKGSYGYTF.

This chain connects TRBV7-9 to TRBJ2-7; D is ambiguous. CDR1 and CDR2 (germline): SEHNR, FQNEAQ (reference sequence). The CDR3 extends over 11 amino acids. The V and J ends lost 9 bases and 2 bases respectively, with 8 bases between them. The CDR3 region has the DNA TGTGCCAGGGTCGCTCCCTACGAGCAGTACTTC. This gives the protein CARVAPYEQYF.

This clone was seen many times. In the same sample, other DNA sequences code for this CDR3. The rearrangement links TRBV5-1 to TRBJ1-2, with TRBD1 matching over 8 bases. The CDR3 loop spans 14 amino acids. Trimming cost V 0 bases and J 8 bases; bases outside gene matches: 6. The germline gives CDR1 SGHRS, CDR2 YFSETQ. CDR3 coding DNA: TGCGCCAGCAGCTTGGGGCAGGGGGCAGGAGGCTACACCTTC. It is translated as CASSLGQGAGGYTF.

The chain has TRBV30 and TRBJ2-1, with D maybe TRBD1 (6 bases). Trimming removed 0 bases at V and 4 bases at J, with 13 bases between. Germline V gene data show CDR1 as GTSNPN and CDR2 as SVGIG (reference sequence). The CDR3 extends over 15 amino acids. CDR3 sequence (DNA): TGTGCCTGGAGTGTACAAGCAGGGGCTTACAATGAGCAGTTCTTC. Its translation: CAWSVQAGAYNEQFF.

This clone occurred a few times. This chain uses TRBV2 with TRBJ1-2; D is unresolved. The germline CDR1 and CDR2 sequences are SNHLY and FYNNEI. V was trimmed by 4 bases and J by 0 bases, leaving 12 bases between them. This CDR3 region has 15 residues. CDR3 amino acids: CASSVAAIANYGYTF. The CDR3 bases are TGTGCCAGCAGTGTCGCGGCGATAGCTAACTATGGCTACACCTTC.

The V and J genes are TRBV27 and TRBJ1-1, with TRBD1 identical over 8 bases. Unmatched junction bases numbered 1, after V lost 4 bases and J lost 0 bases. Per the germline V gene, CDR1 is MNHEY and CDR2 is SMNVEV (reference sequence). The CDR3 runs to 14 residues. This CDR3 reads CASSWTGLNTEAFF. The CDR3 DNA reads TGTGCCAGCAGTTGGACAGGGCTGAACACTGAAGCTTTCTTT.

The sample holds a few counts of this clone. The chain links TRBV18 to TRBJ2-7, with 11 bases that match TRBD1. Germline V gene lookup returns CDR1 KGHSH and CDR2 LQKENI. V lost 7 bases and J lost 5; bases outside the gene matches: 4. The CDR3 loop spans 13 amino acids. The DNA of the CDR3 is TGTGCCAGCTTCCGGGACAGGGGGGACGAGCAGTACTTC. Its translation is CASFRDRGDEQYF.

The chain combines TRBV4-3 with TRBJ1-1, with D maybe TRBD1 (5 bases). Germline CDR1 LGHNA, CDR2 YSLEER. There are 15 residues in the CDR3. Trimming left V 0 bases short and J 4 bases short, with 12 bases between. The CDR3 DNA follows: TGCGCCAGCAGCCAAGACCGATCCGGGGGCACTGAAGCTTTCTTT. It translates to CASSQDRSGGTEAFF.

This rearrangement joins TRBV5-4 to TRBJ2-2; D possibly corresponds to TRBD1 (6 bases). CDR1 SGHNT and CDR2 YYREEE come from the germline V gene (reference sequence). This CDR3 has 15 amino acids. V was clipped by 0 bases and J by 1 base, with 7 bases between them. The CDR3 sequence is CASSLDRVNTGELFF. Written as DNA, the CDR3 is TGTGCCAGCAGCTTGGACAGGGTGAACACCGGGGAGCTGTTTTTT.

The chain links TRBV10-3 to TRBJ2-1, with a possible D match to TRBD2 (5 bases). CDR3 length: 17 residues. The germline V and J ends were trimmed by 3 bases and 0 bases, with 15 bases remaining between them. CDR1 ENHRY and CDR2 SYGVKD come from the germline V gene. CDR3 in DNA: TGTGCCATCAGTGAATGGAGCGGCAGGAGCTCCTACAATGAGCAGTTCTTC. Translating it yields CAISEWSGRSSYNEQFF.

The chain links TRBV5-1 to TRBJ2-2; 11 bases map to TRBD1. Germline values: CDR1 SGHRS, CDR2 YFSETQ. The CDR3 sequence is 15 residues long. With 4 bases clipped from V and 7 bases from J, the junction kept 6 bases outside the gene matches. The CDR3 DNA is TGCGCCAGCAGCATAAGGACAGGGGGCGACGGGGAGCTGTTTTTT. This translates into CASSIRTGGDGELFF. The whole variable domain, remainder taken from reference TRBV5-1 and TRBJ2-2, is KAGVTQTPRYLIKTRGQQVTLSCSPISGHRSVSWYQQTPGQGLQFLFEYFSETQRNKGNFPGRFSGRQFSNSRSEMNVSTLELGDSALYLCASSIRTGGDGELFFGEGSRLTVL.

On this clone: This sample also contains other DNA sequences that code for the same CDR3. The chain is built from TRBV27 and TRBJ1-1; no clear D gene. This CDR3 has 15 amino acids. CDR1 and CDR2 from the germline V gene are MNHEY and SMNVEV (reference sequence). V dropped 0 bases and J dropped 0 bases, with 8 bases sitting between them. CDR3 sequence: CASSLSRGLNTEAFF. The DNA of the CDR3 is TGTGCCAGCAGTTTATCTCGAGGGCTGAACACTGAAGCTTTCTTT.

This clone showed up just once. The chain combines TRBV7-9 with TRBJ2-5; D tentatively fits TRBD1 or TRBD2 (5 bases each). The CDR3 consists of 14 residues. Germline V gene data show CDR1 as SEHNR and CDR2 as FQNEAQ (reference sequence). The germline V and J ends were trimmed by 2 bases and 3 bases, with 10 bases remaining between them. The CDR3, as DNA: TGTGCCAGCAGCTTATCTCTGGGGGAAGAGACCCAGTACTTC. It specifies CASSLSLGEETQYF.

The genes are TRBV5-6 and TRBJ2-7; 10 nucleotides match TRBD1. Germline-derived CDR1 and CDR2 are SGHDT and YYEEEE. CDR3 length equals 14 residues. After removal of 4 bases from V and 6 bases from J, the junction contained 7 bases not matched to a gene. The chain's CDR3 is CASSQDRGIIEQYF. CDR3 nucleotide sequence: TGTGCCAGCAGCCAGGACAGGGGGATTATCGAGCAGTACTTC.